The clone carrying this T cell receptor beta chain was picked up many times. This entry belongs to a study of early T cells in non-severe SARS-CoV-2 infection. Per the germline V gene, CDR1 is MNHNY and CDR2 is SVGAGI (reference sequence). The CDR3 has 15 amino acids. Trimming removed 6 bases from V and 0 bases from J, with 12 bases in between. TCRdb re-called the 5' RACE reads through MiXCR, storing one row per CDR3 protein. The sample has 25,000 to 35,000 distinct CDR3 sequences; roughly 5.1% are singletons. The material sequenced was whole blood. The source is an adult who was a healthcare worker with PCR-confirmed SARS-CoV-2 infection or an uninfected control (not recorded which). The rearrangement links TRBV6-6 to TRBJ1-3, with no clear D. CDR3 nucleotide sequence: TGTGCCAGCAGGCTTACGGTCAGCTCTGGAAACACCATATATTTT. Its protein product is CASRLTVSSGNTIYF.